This T cell receptor beta chain is drawn from a study of technical replicates of blood from a handful of donors. Using immunoSEQ multiplex PCR, the repertoire was profiled, and TCRdb retains in-frame clones only, with some absent. The table lists 79,000 or so clones, 96% of them singletons. CDR3 length: 17 residues. Trimming cost V 3 bases and J 2 bases; bases outside gene matches: 9. Germline CDR1 and CDR2: WNHNN and SYGVQD (reference sequence). The sample taken for sequencing was T cells isolated from PBMCs. The clonotype originates from a human donor in good health. The chain joins TRBV10-1 to TRBJ2-7, with TRBD2 matching over 11 bases. For the CDR3, the DNA is TGCGCCAGCAGTGATAGCGGGAGGGCCGGGAAAACCTACGAGCAGTACTTC. The encoded protein is CASSDSGRAGKTYEQYF.